Listed below are T cell receptor beta chains from one sample, sequenced in a study of regulatory T cells in long-lasting Graves disease. TCRdb processed the multiplex PCR reads anew with MiXCR; each CDR3 protein has one entry. Among around 250,000 distinct CDR3 sequences listed, 20% were seen once. Sequencing was performed on peripheral blood mononuclear cells (PBMCs), taken at new diagnosis, from a patient treated with antithyroid drugs. Receptor source: a female donor with Graves disease. Both conserved end residues are part of each CDR3. The order of the fields is CDR3 DNA, CDR3 protein, D gene, CDR3 length, J gene, clone size, V gene. The D gene is left open where the match is weak. The listing skips clone size in some rows; elsewhere it reads once, few, many or a size class.

TGCAGTCTTAGGGTGAACACTGAAGCTTTCTTT	CSLRVNTEAFF	-	11	TRBJ1-1	many	TRBV20-1
TGTGCCAGCAGTGAGCGGGGGGGGAGCTCCTACGAGCAGTACTTC	CASSERGGSSYEQYF	TRBD2	15	TRBJ2-7	-	TRBV2
TGCGCCAGCAGCCAGACCGCAGGGGGCACCGGGGAGCTGTTTTTT	CASSQTAGGTGELFF	TRBD1	15	TRBJ2-2	-	TRBV4-3
TGTGCCAGCAGTCCTCAGCGGGGGGGCTCATATGATACGCAGTATTTT	CASSPQRGGSYDTQYF	TRBD2	16	TRBJ2-3	many	TRBV6-1
TGTGCCAGCAGCTTAGCAACACAAGAGACCCAGTACTTC	CASSLATQETQYF	-	13	TRBJ2-5	many	TRBV7-6
TGTGCCAGCAGTTTCGCGGGTCGGGATGAGCAGTTCTTC	CASSFAGRDEQFF	-	13	TRBJ2-1	many	TRBV27
TGTGCCAGCATGCCTCTGACCCAAGGTGGAACCGGGGAGCTGTTTTTT	CASMPLTQGGTGELFF	-	16	TRBJ2-2	-	TRBV7-8
TGCAGTGCTAGGCCAGGAGGGACTAGCGGCCTTATGAGCTCCTACAATGAGCAGTTCTTC	CSARPGGTSGLMSSYNEQFF	TRBD2	20	TRBJ2-1	many	TRBV20-1
TGTGCCAGCAGCTTGGACAGCTACGGGTTGAACGAGCAGTACTTC	CASSLDSYGLNEQYF	-	15	TRBJ2-7	many	TRBV7-2
TGTGCCAGCGGGTCAAGGGATACGCAGTATTTT	CASGSRDTQYF	-	11	TRBJ2-3	few	TRBV6-2/TRBV6-3
TGTGCCAGCAAAACTACAGGGAGCGGCAATCAGCCCCAGCATTTT	CASKTTGSGNQPQHF	-	15	TRBJ1-5	many	TRBV6-1
TGTGCCAGCAGCTTGTCCGACAGGGGAGGCTATGGCTACACCTTC	CASSLSDRGGYGYTF	TRBD1	15	TRBJ1-2	many	TRBV5-5
TGTGCCAGCACCCCGGGGTCGGGTCAGCCCCAGCATTTT	CASTPGSGQPQHF	-	13	TRBJ1-5	many	TRBV2
TGCGCCAGCAGCCAAGAGGGGGGGACAGGGCGTGCTTTCTTT	CASSQEGGTGRAFF	TRBD1	14	TRBJ1-1	few	TRBV4-1
TGTGCCAGCAGTTACAAGGCCGTACGAGGCTACACCTTC	CASSYKAVRGYTF	-	13	TRBJ1-2	-	TRBV6-5
TGTGCCAGTAGTACCAGCAGAACTAGCGGTAACAATGAGCAGTACTTC	CASSTSRTSGNNEQYF	TRBD2	16	TRBJ2-4	few	TRBV19